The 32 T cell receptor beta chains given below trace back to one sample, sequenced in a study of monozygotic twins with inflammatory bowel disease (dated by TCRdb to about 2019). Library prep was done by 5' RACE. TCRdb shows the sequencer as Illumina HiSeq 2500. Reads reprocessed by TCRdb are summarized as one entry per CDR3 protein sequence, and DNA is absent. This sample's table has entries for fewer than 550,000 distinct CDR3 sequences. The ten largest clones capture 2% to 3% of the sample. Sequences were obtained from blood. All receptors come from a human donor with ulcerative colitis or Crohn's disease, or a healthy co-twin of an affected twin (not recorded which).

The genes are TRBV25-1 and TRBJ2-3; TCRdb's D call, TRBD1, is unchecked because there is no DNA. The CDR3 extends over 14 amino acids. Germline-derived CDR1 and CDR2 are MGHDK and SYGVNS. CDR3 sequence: CASTWTGTVDTQYF.

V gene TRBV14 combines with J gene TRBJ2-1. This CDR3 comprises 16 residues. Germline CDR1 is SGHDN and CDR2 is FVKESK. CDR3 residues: CASSQESRDSYNEQFF.

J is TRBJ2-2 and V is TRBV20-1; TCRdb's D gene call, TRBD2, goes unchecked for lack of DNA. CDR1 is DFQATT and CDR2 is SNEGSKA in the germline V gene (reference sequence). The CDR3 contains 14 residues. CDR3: CSARDIGSGWELFF.

This chain's CDR3 is CATSRDMRGNTGELFF. J is TRBJ2-2 and V is TRBV15; TCRdb lists TRBD2, though no DNA is available to test this call. The CDR3 is 16 residues long. The germline V gene has CDR1 LNHNV and CDR2 YYDKDF (reference sequence).

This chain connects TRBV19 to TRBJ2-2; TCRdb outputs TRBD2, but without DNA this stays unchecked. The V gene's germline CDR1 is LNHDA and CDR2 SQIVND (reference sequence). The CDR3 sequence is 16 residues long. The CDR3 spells CASKTTLAGGPGELFF.

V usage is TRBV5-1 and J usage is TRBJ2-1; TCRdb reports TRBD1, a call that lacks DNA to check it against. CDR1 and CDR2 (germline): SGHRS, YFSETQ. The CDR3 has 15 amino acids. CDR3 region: CASSLKGGGYNEQFF.

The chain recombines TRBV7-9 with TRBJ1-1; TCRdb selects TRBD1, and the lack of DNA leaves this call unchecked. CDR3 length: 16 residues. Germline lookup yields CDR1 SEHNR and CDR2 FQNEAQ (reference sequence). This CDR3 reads CASSLRRTGSGTEAFF.

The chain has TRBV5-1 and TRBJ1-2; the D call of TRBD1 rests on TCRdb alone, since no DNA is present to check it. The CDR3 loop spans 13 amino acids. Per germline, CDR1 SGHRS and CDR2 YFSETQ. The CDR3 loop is CASRSTQDRGYTF.

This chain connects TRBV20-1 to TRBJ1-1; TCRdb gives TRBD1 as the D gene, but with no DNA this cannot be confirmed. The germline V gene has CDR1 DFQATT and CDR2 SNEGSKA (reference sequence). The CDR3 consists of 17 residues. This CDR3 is CSARDVPGQGMNTEAFF.

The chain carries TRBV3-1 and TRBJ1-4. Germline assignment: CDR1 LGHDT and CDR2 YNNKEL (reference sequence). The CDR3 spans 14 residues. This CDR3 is CASSPRGGARELFF.

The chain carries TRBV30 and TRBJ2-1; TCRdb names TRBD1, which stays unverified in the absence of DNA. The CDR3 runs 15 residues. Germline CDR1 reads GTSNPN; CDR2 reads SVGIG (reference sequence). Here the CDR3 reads CAWSVPGANHNEQFF.

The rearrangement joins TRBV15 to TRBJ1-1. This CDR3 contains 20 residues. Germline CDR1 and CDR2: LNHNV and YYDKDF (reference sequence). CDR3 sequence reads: CATSKFRTRLSSSMNTEAFF.

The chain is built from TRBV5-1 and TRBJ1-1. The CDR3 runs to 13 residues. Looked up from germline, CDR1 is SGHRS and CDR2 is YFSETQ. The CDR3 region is CASSPDKNTEAFF. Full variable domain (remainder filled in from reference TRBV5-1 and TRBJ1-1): KAGVTQTPRYLIKTRGQQVTLSCSPISGHRSVSWYQQTPGQGLQFLFEYFSETQRNKGNFPGRFSGRQFSNSRSEMNVSTLELGDSALYLCASSPDKNTEAFFGQGTRLTVV.

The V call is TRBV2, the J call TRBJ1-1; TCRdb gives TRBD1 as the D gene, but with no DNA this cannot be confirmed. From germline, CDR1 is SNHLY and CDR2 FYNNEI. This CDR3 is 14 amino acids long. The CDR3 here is CASSEGLPGTEAFF. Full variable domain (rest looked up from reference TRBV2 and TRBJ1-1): EPEVTQTPSHQVTQMGQEVILRCVPISNHLYFYWYRQILGQKVEFLVSFYNNEISEKSEIFDDQFSVERPDGSNFTLKIRSTKLEDSAMYFCASSEGLPGTEAFFGQGTRLTVV.

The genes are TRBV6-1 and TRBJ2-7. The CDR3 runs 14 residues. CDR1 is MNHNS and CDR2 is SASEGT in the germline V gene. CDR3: CASRSGIRNYEQYF.

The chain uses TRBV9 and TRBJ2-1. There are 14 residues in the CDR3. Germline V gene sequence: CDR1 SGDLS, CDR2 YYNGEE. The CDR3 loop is CASSVDPGVQAQFF. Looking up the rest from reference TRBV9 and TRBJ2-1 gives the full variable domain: DSGVTQTPKHLITATGQRVTLRCSPRSGDLSVYWYQQSLDQGLQFLIQYYNGEERAKGNILERFSAQQFPDLHSELNLSSLELGDSALYFCASSVDPGVQAQFFGPGTRLTVL.

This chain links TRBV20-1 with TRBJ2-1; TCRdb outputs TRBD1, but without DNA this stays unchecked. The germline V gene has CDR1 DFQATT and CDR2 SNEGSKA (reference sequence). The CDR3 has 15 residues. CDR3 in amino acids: CSARDWTGGYNEQFF.

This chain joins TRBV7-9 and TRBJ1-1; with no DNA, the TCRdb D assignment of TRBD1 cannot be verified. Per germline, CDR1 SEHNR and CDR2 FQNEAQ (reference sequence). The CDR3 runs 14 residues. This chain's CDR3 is CASSRTARNTEAFF.

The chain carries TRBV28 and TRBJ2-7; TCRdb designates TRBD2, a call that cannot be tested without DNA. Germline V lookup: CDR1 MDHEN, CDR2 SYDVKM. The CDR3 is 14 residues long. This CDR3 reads CASSHGTAATKQYF. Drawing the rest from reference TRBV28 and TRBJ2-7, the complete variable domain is DVKVTQSSRYLVKRTGEKVFLECVQDMDHENMFWYRQDPGLGLRLIYFSYDVKMKEKGDIPEGYSVSREKKERFSLILESASTNQTSMYLCASSHGTAATKQYFGPGTRLTVT.

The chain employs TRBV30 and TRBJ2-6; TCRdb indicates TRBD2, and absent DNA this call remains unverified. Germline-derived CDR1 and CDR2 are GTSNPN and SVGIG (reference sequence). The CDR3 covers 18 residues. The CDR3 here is CAWSAGPDGYSGANVLTF.

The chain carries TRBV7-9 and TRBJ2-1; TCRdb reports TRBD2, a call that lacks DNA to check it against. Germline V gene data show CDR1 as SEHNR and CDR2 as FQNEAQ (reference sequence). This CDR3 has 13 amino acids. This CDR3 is CASSPRNTVEQFF.

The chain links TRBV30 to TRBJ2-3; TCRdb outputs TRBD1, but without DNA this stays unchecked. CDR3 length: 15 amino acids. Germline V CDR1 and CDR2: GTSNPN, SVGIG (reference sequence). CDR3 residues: CAWSVGQGYTDTQYF.

CDR3 in amino acids: CASSRANEQFF. The J gene is TRBJ2-1, the V gene TRBV27; TCRdb picks TRBD2, but there is no DNA to check that call. The CDR3 extends over 11 amino acids. Germline lookup yields CDR1 MNHEY and CDR2 SMNVEV (reference sequence).

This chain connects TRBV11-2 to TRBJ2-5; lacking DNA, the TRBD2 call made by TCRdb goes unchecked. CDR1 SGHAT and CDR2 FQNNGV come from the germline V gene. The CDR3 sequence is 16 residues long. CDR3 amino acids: CASSQVRLAGGETQYF.

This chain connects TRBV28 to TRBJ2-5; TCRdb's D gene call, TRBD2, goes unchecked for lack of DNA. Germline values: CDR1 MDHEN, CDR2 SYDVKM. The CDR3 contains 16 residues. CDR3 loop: CASSPIRLAGQETQYF.

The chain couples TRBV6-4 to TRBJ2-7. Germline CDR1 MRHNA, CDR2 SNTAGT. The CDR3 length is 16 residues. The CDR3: CASSDSSRGSSYEQYF.

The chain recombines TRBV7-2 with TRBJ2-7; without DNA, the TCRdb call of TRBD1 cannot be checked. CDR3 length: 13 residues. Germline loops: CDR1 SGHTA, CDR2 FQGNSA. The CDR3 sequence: CASRGGGITEQYF. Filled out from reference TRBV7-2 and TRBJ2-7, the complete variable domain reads GAGVSQSPSNKVTEKGKDVELRCDPISGHTALYWYRQSLGQGLEFLIYFQGNSAPDKSGLPSDRFSAERTGGSVSTLTIQRTQQEDSAVYLCASRGGGITEQYFGPGTRLTVT.

The CDR3 protein is CASSAGDVTDTQYF. The V gene is TRBV5-1, the J gene TRBJ2-3; TCRdb returns TRBD1, unconfirmable since there is no DNA. Germline CDR1 is SGHRS and CDR2 is YFSETQ. The CDR3 has 14 amino acids.

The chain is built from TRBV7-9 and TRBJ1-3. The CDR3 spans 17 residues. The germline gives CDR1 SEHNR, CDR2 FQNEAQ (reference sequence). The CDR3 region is CASSQTTGGYSGNTIYF.

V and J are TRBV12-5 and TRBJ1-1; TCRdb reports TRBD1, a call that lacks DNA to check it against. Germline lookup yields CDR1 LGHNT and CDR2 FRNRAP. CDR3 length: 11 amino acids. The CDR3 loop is CASAQGSEAFF.

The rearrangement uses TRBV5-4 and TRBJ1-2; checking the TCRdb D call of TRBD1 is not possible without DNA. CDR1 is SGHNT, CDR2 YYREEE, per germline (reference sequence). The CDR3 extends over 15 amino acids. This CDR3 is CASSWTGPEGYGYTF. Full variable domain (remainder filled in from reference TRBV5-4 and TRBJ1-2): ETGVTQSPTHLIKTRGQQVTLRCSSQSGHNTVSWYQQALGQGPQFIFQYYREEENGRGNFPPRFSGLQFPNYSSELNVNALELDDSALYLCASSWTGPEGYGYTFGSGTRLTVV.

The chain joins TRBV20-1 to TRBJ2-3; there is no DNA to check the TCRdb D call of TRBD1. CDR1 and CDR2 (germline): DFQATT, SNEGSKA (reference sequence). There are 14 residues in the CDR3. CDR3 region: CSARGDRLTDTQYF.